This record covers a single TCR beta chain. The antigen is not known. These data belong to a study of cytomegalovirus exposure and HLA in healthy donors. 13 Jbeta primers and 60 Vbeta primers were used for the PCR. How the authors handled the data: Later, an analysis found approximately 80 million unique TCR beta chains, and approximately 10 million of these were shared. Only in-frame clones appear in the TCRdb table, and some are missing; sequencing was by immunoSEQ multiplex PCR. That table gives V, J and clone size, and the DNA gave D and trimming. Found here are 170,000 or so clones, roughly 78% of them singletons; the top ten hold under 0.85%. Study conclusions and caveats: A later analysis showed HLA-associated TCR beta chains outstripping equally common others in clonal expansion.

Trimming removed 4 bases at V and 4 bases at J, with 16 bases between. The CDR3 runs to 15 residues. CDR1 LGHNT and CDR2 FRNRAP come from the germline V gene. Source material: PBMCs. V usage is TRBV12-5 and J usage is TRBJ2-5, with D hard to call. The source of this sequence is a boy aged 5-17 years in good health and CMV-seronegative. For the CDR3, the DNA is TGTGCTAGTGGTTCTCCCTCGCCCACGGGAGAGACCCAGTACTTC. It codes for CASGSPSPTGETQYF.